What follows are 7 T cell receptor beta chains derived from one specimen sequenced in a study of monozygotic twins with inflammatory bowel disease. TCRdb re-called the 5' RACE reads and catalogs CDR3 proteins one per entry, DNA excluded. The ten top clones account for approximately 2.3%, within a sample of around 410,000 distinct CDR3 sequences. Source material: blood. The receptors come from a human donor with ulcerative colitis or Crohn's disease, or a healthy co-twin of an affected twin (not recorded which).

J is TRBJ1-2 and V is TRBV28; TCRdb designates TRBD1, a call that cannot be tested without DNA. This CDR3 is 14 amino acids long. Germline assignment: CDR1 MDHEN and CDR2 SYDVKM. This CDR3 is CASSLNPQGSGYTF.

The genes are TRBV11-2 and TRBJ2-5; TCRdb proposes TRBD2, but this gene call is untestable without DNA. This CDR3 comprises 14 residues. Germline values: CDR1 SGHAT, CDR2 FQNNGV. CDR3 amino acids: CASSLGAGQETQYF.

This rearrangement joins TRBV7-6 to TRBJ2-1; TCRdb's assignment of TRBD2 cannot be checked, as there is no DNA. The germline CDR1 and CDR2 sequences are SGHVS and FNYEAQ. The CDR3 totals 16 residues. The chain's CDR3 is CASSLVPSGVVNEQFF.

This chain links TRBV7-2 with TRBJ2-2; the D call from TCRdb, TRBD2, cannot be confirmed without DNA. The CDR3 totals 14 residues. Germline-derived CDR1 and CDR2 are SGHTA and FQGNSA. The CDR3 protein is CASILAGGTGELFF.

CDR3 protein: CASSSRTGRVPDGYTF. This sequence joins TRBV28 and TRBJ1-2; the D call of TRBD1 rests on TCRdb alone, since no DNA is present to check it. The CDR3 is made up of 16 amino acids. Germline V gives CDR1 MDHEN, CDR2 SYDVKM.

The CDR3 loop is CASSLAGAGLYEQYF. The genes are TRBV7-2 and TRBJ2-7. The CDR3 extends over 15 amino acids. The germline CDR1 and CDR2 sequences are SGHTA and FQGNSA.

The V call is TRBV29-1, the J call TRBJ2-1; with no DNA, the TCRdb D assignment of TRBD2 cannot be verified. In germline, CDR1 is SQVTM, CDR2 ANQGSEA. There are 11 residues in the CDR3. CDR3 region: CSVERRNEQFF.